Shown below are 31 T cell receptor beta chains from a single sample sequenced in a study of T cell responses to AZD1222 COVID-19 vaccine. Repertoires were generated with immunoSEQ multiplex PCR, while TCRdb's copy carries only in-frame clones and drops some. The repertoire holds 120,000 to 150,000 clones, around 91% seen once, with roughly 5% in the top ten. The specimen was peripheral blood, collected on day 0 of AZD1222 vaccination. The receptors come from an adult in good health.

The rearrangement uses TRBV6-2 or TRBV6-3 and TRBJ1-2; a possible D gene is TRBD1 (5 bases). This CDR3 is built from 17 residues. Germline V lookup: CDR1 MNHEY, CDR2 SVGEGT. V lost 4 bases to trimming and J lost 2 bases, with 20 bases between them. CDR3 amino acids: CASSFPTASGLNYGYTF. In DNA form, the CDR3 reads TGTGCCAGCAGTTTTCCGACAGCATCGGGGCTAAACTATGGCTACACCTTC.

V and J are TRBV3-1 (or the pseudogene TRBV3-2) and TRBJ1-6; TRBD1 matches at 7 bases. Germline CDR1 and CDR2: LGHDT and YNNKEL (reference sequence). The CDR3 is 15 amino acids. Trimming removed 5 bases from V and 10 bases from J; junction bases left unmatched: 11. CDR3 protein: CASSVRQGEGSPLHF. The CDR3, as DNA: TGTGCCAGCAGCGTCCGACAGGGAGAGGGGTCACCCCTCCACTTT.

This clone has just a few counts. The V and J genes are TRBV6-6 and TRBJ1-4; TRBD1 matches 7 bases. The CDR3 sequence is 15 residues long. With 4 bases clipped from V and 0 bases from J, the junction kept 2 bases outside the gene matches. Germline CDR1 reads MNHNY; CDR2 reads SVGAGI (reference sequence). As DNA, the CDR3 is TGTGCCAGCAGTTCTCAGGGGGCAACTAATGAAAAACTGTTTTTT. This gives the protein CASSSQGATNEKLFF.

This chain joins TRBV28 and TRBJ2-7; D not resolved. V shed 5 bases and J shed 2 bases, with 13 bases lying between them. CDR3 length: 14 residues. Germline V gene lookup returns CDR1 MDHEN and CDR2 SYDVKM. The CDR3 coding sequence is TGTGCCAGCAGTCTGACACCCACCGCCTACGAGCAGTACTTC. Its protein is CASSLTPTAYEQYF.

The J gene is TRBJ1-2, the V gene TRBV7-2, with 8 positions matching TRBD1. Germline V CDR1 and CDR2: SGHTA, FQGNSA. This CDR3 is built from 17 residues. V was clipped by 4 bases and J by 0 bases; unmatched bases: 10. The CDR3, as DNA: TGTGCCAGCAGCTCTGGACAGGGAAGGGAGTCTAACTATGGCTACACCTTC. Amino acids: CASSSGQGRESNYGYTF.

This sequence joins TRBV7-3 and TRBJ2-5; a possible D gene is TRBD2 (6 bases). CDR1 and CDR2 from the germline V gene are SGHTA and FQGTGA. The CDR3 is 14 amino acids. V lost 5 bases and J 3 bases, leaving 13 bases between the germline ends. The CDR3 DNA sequence: TGTGCCAGCAGCCCTTCCGGGACTGAAGAGACCCAGTACTTC. Translating gives CASSPSGTEETQYF.

This chain joins TRBV23-1 and TRBJ2-7, with 8 bases aligning to TRBD1. TRBV23-1 is identified as an open reading frame with a role that is uncertain. The CDR3 runs to 16 residues. V shed 0 bases, J shed 6 bases, and the junction held 10 bases outside the gene matches. CDR3 sequence (DNA): TGCGCCAGCAGTCAATCCGTCCGCCAGGGGGCTCGCGAGCAGTACTTC. It is translated as CASSQSVRQGAREQYF.

This clone was detected only a few times. J is TRBJ1-1 and V is TRBV3-1 (or the pseudogene TRBV3-2); D gene uncertain. Trimming stripped 1 base from V and 3 bases from J, with 6 bases between. The CDR3 is made up of 13 amino acids. CDR1 LGHDT and CDR2 YNNKEL come from the germline V gene (reference sequence). The CDR3 region is CASSQGAHTEAFF. The CDR3 DNA follows: TGTGCCAGCAGCCAAGGGGCCCACACTGAAGCTTTCTTT.

J is TRBJ2-7 and V is TRBV7-4; D remains ambiguous. The CDR3 consists of 14 residues. Trimming left V 1 base short and J 2 bases short, with 9 bases between. CDR1 and CDR2 (germline): SGHVT, SQSDAQ. The CDR3 loop reads CASSLGSQTYEQYF. For the CDR3, the DNA is TGTGCCAGCAGCTTAGGGAGCCAGACCTACGAGCAGTACTTC.

The chain links TRBV2 to TRBJ2-6, with D hard to call. Trimming shortened V by 4 bases and J by 1 base, and 8 bases separated the two germline ends. This CDR3 comprises 15 residues. The V gene's germline CDR1 is SNHLY and CDR2 FYNNEI. Here the CDR3 DNA reads TGTGCCAGCAGTGCTGAAGGGTCTGGGGCCAACGTCCTGACTTTC. This sequence encodes CASSAEGSGANVLTF. The full variable domain, completed using reference TRBV2 and TRBJ2-6, is EPEVTQTPSHQVTQMGQEVILRCVPISNHLYFYWYRQILGQKVEFLVSFYNNEISEKSEIFDDQFSVERPDGSNFTLKIRSTKLEDSAMYFCASSAEGSGANVLTFGAGSRLTVL.

In regard to this clone: The sample has other DNA sequences that encode this CDR3 too. V is TRBV6-5 and J is TRBJ2-7; 15 nucleotides agree with TRBD2. Germline lookup yields CDR1 MNHEY and CDR2 SVGAGI. The CDR3 extends over 15 amino acids. J gave up 3 bases and V 6 bases, and 3 bases lay outside the gene matches. The CDR3: CASSPGLAGGYEQYF. The CDR3 nucleotides read TGTGCCAGCAGCCCGGGACTAGCGGGAGGCTACGAGCAGTACTTC.

The chain is built from TRBV19 and TRBJ2-2; perhaps TRBD2 as D (6 bases). This CDR3 is 15 amino acids long. Trimming removed 4 bases from V and 0 bases from J, with 9 bases in between. The V gene's germline CDR1 is LNHDA and CDR2 SQIVND (reference sequence). CDR3 nucleotide sequence: TGTGCCAGTAGTAGGACTATGCCGAACACCGGGGAGCTGTTTTTT. This sequence encodes CASSRTMPNTGELFF.

The V and J genes are TRBV5-5 and TRBJ1-2, with D possibly being TRBD1 (6 bases). The V gene lost 1 base and the J gene lost 8 bases, with 9 bases spanning the gap. Germline CDR1 SGHKS, CDR2 YYEKEE (reference sequence). The CDR3 is 12 residues long. Here the CDR3 reads CASSLTGKGYTF. The CDR3 DNA is TGTGCCAGCAGCTTGACAGGGAAGGGCTACACCTTC.

The CDR3: CASSFWQYQPQHF. CDR3 in DNA: TGTGCCAGCAGTTTCTGGCAGTATCAGCCCCAGCATTTT. The chain uses TRBV28 and TRBJ1-5; no clear D gene. V lost 3 bases to trimming and J lost 5 bases, with 8 bases between them. The V gene's germline CDR1 is MDHEN and CDR2 SYDVKM. CDR3 length: 13 amino acids.

The J gene is TRBJ2-5, the V gene TRBV3-1 (or the pseudogene TRBV3-2), with 13 bases matching TRBD2. Germline CDR1 and CDR2: LGHDT and YNNKEL (reference sequence). The CDR3 has 22 amino acids. J gave up 5 bases and V 3 bases, and 24 bases lay outside the gene matches. CDR3 DNA sequence: TGTGCCAGCAGCCACTCCAAAGAGCGGACTAGCGGGAGAGGGTCAGGGGGGGAGACCCAGTACTTC. Amino acids: CASSHSKERTSGRGSGGETQYF.

The chain joins TRBV27 to TRBJ1-6, with 8 bases matching TRBD1. The J segment lost 7 bases and the V segment lost 5 bases, leaving 4 bases of the junction unmatched. Germline-derived CDR1 and CDR2 are MNHEY and SMNVEV (reference sequence). The CDR3 is 14 amino acids. CDR3 protein: CASSKTGENSPLHF. CDR3 coding DNA: TGTGCCAGCAGTAAGACAGGGGAAAATTCACCCCTCCACTTT.

The J gene is TRBJ1-1, the V gene TRBV27; D is uncertain. The germline V and J ends were trimmed by 5 bases and 1 base, with 17 bases remaining between them. The germline CDR1 and CDR2 sequences are MNHEY and SMNVEV (reference sequence). The CDR3 runs to 16 residues. Here the CDR3 DNA reads TGTGCCAGCAGTCCCCCTCGGAGGCATCAGAACACTGAAGCTTTCTTT. Its translation is CASSPPRRHQNTEAFF.

The rearrangement links TRBV7-9 to TRBJ1-1; the D is unclear. Trimming removed 4 bases from V and 3 bases from J, with 9 bases in between. Germline CDR1 and CDR2: SEHNR and FQNEAQ (reference sequence). The CDR3 is made up of 13 amino acids. The CDR3 reads CASSSPVDTEAFF. The CDR3 DNA follows: TGTGCCAGCAGCTCCCCAGTGGACACTGAAGCTTTCTTT.

The V gene is TRBV6-5, the J gene TRBJ2-3; D is ambiguous. Germline V gene lookup returns CDR1 MNHEY and CDR2 SVGAGI. With 6 bases removed from V and 0 bases from J, the gap between germline ends came to 13 bases. This CDR3 contains 15 residues. The CDR3 DNA reads TGTGCCAGCAGCTCTCGCGCAGTAAGCACAGATACGCAGTATTTT. Its translation is CASSSRAVSTDTQYF.

The chain couples TRBV3-1 (or the pseudogene TRBV3-2) to TRBJ1-2; TRBD1 agrees at 7 bases. The V and J ends lost 4 bases and 7 bases, in that order; junction bases with no gene match: 6. Germline loops: CDR1 LGHDT, CDR2 YNNKEL (reference sequence). The CDR3 covers 13 residues. DNA of the CDR3: TGTGCCAGCAGCCCCAGGGGGAGCGGTGGCTACACCTTC. This encodes CASSPRGSGGYTF.

The V and J genes are TRBV6-2 or TRBV6-3 and TRBJ2-5, with D perhaps being TRBD1 or TRBD2 (6 bases each). This CDR3 region has 14 residues. Trimming removed 7 bases at V and 6 bases at J, with 18 bases between. The germline gives CDR1 MNHEY, CDR2 SVGEGT. The CDR3, as DNA: TGTGCCAGCACCCCGGGGGCTTTGAGGAAGACCCAGTACTTC. It specifies CASTPGALRKTQYF.

The DNA of the CDR3 is TGTGCCAGCAGGGGGGACAGCCTTGAAGCTTTCTTT. Translation: CASRGDSLEAFF. The chain has TRBV6-5 and TRBJ1-1; the match to TRBD1 covers 7 bases. With V trimmed by 6 bases and J by 7 bases, 5 bases remained unmatched. The CDR3 consists of 12 residues. Per germline, CDR1 MNHEY and CDR2 SVGAGI.

The rearrangement joins TRBV24-1 to TRBJ1-5; TRBD1 is a possible D gene (5 bases). The V and J ends lost 7 bases and 3 bases respectively, with 15 bases between them. Germline loops: CDR1 KGHDR, CDR2 SFDVKD. This CDR3 is 15 amino acids long. This chain's CDR3 is CATSPRGGYNQPQHF. In DNA form, the CDR3 reads TGTGCCACCAGCCCCCGGGGGGGGTACAATCAGCCCCAGCATTTT.

This clone has a handful of counts. This CDR3 is also generated by other DNA sequences in the sample. This chain connects TRBV2 to TRBJ2-7; no firm D call. CDR3 length: 11 amino acids. Germline-derived CDR1 and CDR2 are SNHLY and FYNNEI. V lost 3 bases to trimming and J lost 3 bases, with 3 bases between them. CDR3 nucleotides: TGTGCCAGCAGTGATGGCTACGAGCAGTACTTC. It yields the protein CASSDGYEQYF. The full variable domain, in which reference TRBV2 and TRBJ2-7 provide the parts outside the CDR3, is EPEVTQTPSHQVTQMGQEVILRCVPISNHLYFYWYRQILGQKVEFLVSFYNNEISEKSEIFDDQFSVERPDGSNFTLKIRSTKLEDSAMYFCASSDGYEQYFGPGTRLTVT.

The chain links TRBV11-2 to TRBJ2-7; a weak D match, TRBD2 (5 bases). The CDR3 has 13 amino acids. The V and J ends lost 4 bases and 6 bases respectively, with 13 bases between them. Germline loops: CDR1 SGHAT, CDR2 FQNNGV. CDR3 coding DNA: TGTGCCAGCAGCTCCCTCGGGGTCGGCGAGCAGTACTTC. It specifies CASSSLGVGEQYF.

This chain links TRBV23-1 with TRBJ1-5; 7 bases are shared with TRBD1. TRBV23-1 is assigned to the ORF class and has an uncertain function. This CDR3 contains 16 residues. Losses at the gene ends were 3 bases for V and 9 bases for J; bases not matched to a gene: 14. DNA of the CDR3: TGCGCCAGCAGTCACCCTGACAGGGAGGGAGGTGGGCCCCAGCATTTT. It is translated as CASSHPDREGGGPQHF.

The chain uses TRBV9 and TRBJ1-6; D remains ambiguous. The CDR3 is 13 amino acids. From germline, CDR1 is SGDLS and CDR2 YYNGEE. The ends were cut back, 1 base at V and 7 bases at J, with 6 bases in the middle. Here the CDR3 DNA reads TGTGCCAGCAGCGTAACAGTAAATTCACCCCTCCACTTT. Translation gives CASSVTVNSPLHF.

V and J are TRBV3-1 (or the pseudogene TRBV3-2) and TRBJ1-5, with D tentatively TRBD1 (5 bases). The V gene lost 4 bases and the J gene lost 4 bases, with 20 bases spanning the gap. There are 17 residues in the CDR3. The germline V gene encodes CDR1 LGHDT and CDR2 YNNKEL (reference sequence). The CDR3 spells CASSPSSGGMRNQPQHF. In nucleotides, the CDR3 is TGTGCCAGCAGCCCCTCCTCGGGGGGGATGAGGAATCAGCCCCAGCATTTT.

J is TRBJ1-3 and V is TRBV4-3; 9 bases align to TRBD1. The CDR3 has 17 amino acids. The V segment lost 4 bases and the J segment 2 bases; nucleotides outside the gene matches: 9. Germline V gene data show CDR1 as LGHNA and CDR2 as YSLEER. CDR3 sequence reads: CASSRSTGTGTGNTIYF. The DNA of the CDR3 is TGCGCCAGCAGCCGGTCTACCGGGACAGGGACTGGAAACACCATATATTTT.

The chain carries TRBV5-6 and TRBJ2-7; perhaps TRBD2 as D (6 bases). Per germline, CDR1 SGHDT and CDR2 YYEEEE. Trimming shortened V by 4 bases and J by 7 bases, and 27 bases separated the two germline ends. This CDR3 spans 17 amino acids. The CDR3 sequence: CASSPGRAGTYSREQYF. The DNA of the CDR3 is TGTGCCAGCAGCCCTGGGAGAGCCGGGACTTACTCGAGGGAGCAGTACTTC.

The chain has TRBV5-6 and TRBJ1-1; possible D gene TRBD1, 5 bases. V was cut by 3 bases and J by 11 bases, with 14 bases left in between. Germline V lookup: CDR1 SGHDT, CDR2 YYEEEE. The length of the CDR3 is 12 residues. This chain's CDR3 is CASSSAGFKAFF. CDR3 sequence (DNA): TGTGCCAGCAGCTCGGCAGGGTTTAAGGCTTTCTTT.